A selection of T cell receptor beta chains follows, all from one sample in a study of blood T cell repertoires in COVID-19. The data were produced by immunoSEQ multiplex PCR, yet TCRdb's version contains in-frame clones alone and is incomplete. The table lists roughly 97,000 clones, 80% to 90% of them singletons. Sequences were obtained from peripheral blood. The receptors shown here come from a man aged 60 to 75 with acute or convalescent COVID-19. The CDR3 runs from the conserved cysteine through the conserved F or W. Fields, in order: D gene, J gene, V gene, clone size, CDR3 protein, CDR3 DNA. A D gene is named only where the DNA matches it firmly. A row's size may be missing; if present it is once, few, many or a size class.

D gene: TRBD2
J gene: TRBJ2-3
V gene: TRBV9
clone size: NA
CDR3 protein: CASSVLTSGSPDTQYF
CDR3 DNA: TGTGCCAGCAGCGTATTGACTAGCGGGAGCCCAGATACGCAGTATTTT

D gene: TRBD1
J gene: TRBJ2-1
V gene: TRBV5-1
clone size: NA
CDR3 protein: CASSWTGDRVPEQFF
CDR3 DNA: TGCGCCAGCAGCTGGACAGGGGACAGGGTCCCTGAGCAGTTCTTC

D gene: NA
J gene: TRBJ2-7
V gene: TRBV20-1
clone size: NA
CDR3 protein: CSAQGRGEQYF
CDR3 DNA: TGCAGTGCTCAAGGCCGGGGCGAGCAGTACTTC

D gene: TRBD2
J gene: TRBJ2-3
V gene: TRBV10-3
clone size: NA
CDR3 protein: CAISGLGADTQYF
CDR3 DNA: TGTGCCATCAGCGGACTAGGTGCAGATACGCAGTATTTT

D gene: NA
J gene: TRBJ1-4
V gene: TRBV29-1
clone size: NA
CDR3 protein: CSVEGVGAEKLFF
CDR3 DNA: TGCAGCGTTGAAGGGGTAGGGGCCGAAAAACTGTTTTTT

D gene: TRBD1
J gene: TRBJ1-1
V gene: TRBV7-9
clone size: NA
CDR3 protein: CASSLAKTGAAPLYEAFF
CDR3 DNA: TGTGCCAGCAGCTTAGCAAAAACAGGGGCTGCCCCCCTTTATGAAGCTTTCTTT

D gene: TRBD1
J gene: TRBJ2-1
V gene: TRBV30
clone size: NA
CDR3 protein: CAWSLGQDYEQFF
CDR3 DNA: TGTGCCTGGAGTCTGGGACAGGACTATGAGCAGTTCTTC

D gene: NA
J gene: TRBJ1-4
V gene: TRBV5-6
clone size: few
CDR3 protein: CASSLLGGATNEKLFF
CDR3 DNA: TGTGCCAGCTCTCTACTCGGGGGGGCAACTAATGAAAAACTGTTTTTT

D gene: TRBD1
J gene: TRBJ1-2
V gene: TRBV7-2
clone size: NA
CDR3 protein: CASSPLTGLGAGYTF
CDR3 DNA: TGTGCCAGCAGCCCATTGACAGGGCTCGGGGCTGGCTACACCTTC

D gene: NA
J gene: TRBJ1-1
V gene: TRBV30
clone size: few
CDR3 protein: CAWNRGGVTEAFF
CDR3 DNA: TGTGCCTGGAATAGGGGTGGAGTCACTGAAGCTTTCTTT

D gene: TRBD2
J gene: TRBJ2-5
V gene: TRBV4-1
clone size: few
CDR3 protein: CASSLTPLQGLAGAFPPQYF
CDR3 DNA: TGCGCCAGCAGCCTTACCCCGCTCCAGGGACTAGCGGGGGCTTTTCCCCCGCAGTACTTC

D gene: TRBD1
J gene: TRBJ1-1
V gene: TRBV19
clone size: NA
CDR3 protein: CASRGYNTEAFF
CDR3 DNA: TGTGCCAGCAGGGGGTATAACACTGAAGCTTTCTTT

D gene: TRBD1
J gene: TRBJ2-7
V gene: TRBV12-5
clone size: NA
CDR3 protein: CASGEGTGGPEQYF
CDR3 DNA: TGTGCTAGTGGTGAAGGGACAGGGGGACCCGAGCAGTACTTC

D gene: TRBD1
J gene: TRBJ1-4
V gene: TRBV4-3
clone size: once
CDR3 protein: CASSPQGRHNEKLFF
CDR3 DNA: TGCGCCAGCAGCCCACAGGGGAGACATAATGAAAAACTGTTTTTT

D gene: TRBD2
J gene: TRBJ2-5
V gene: TRBV3-1/TRBV3-2
clone size: NA
CDR3 protein: CASSPLTSGRLGTQYF
CDR3 DNA: TGTGCCAGCAGCCCCCTGACTAGCGGGAGACTGGGGACCCAGTACTTC

D gene: NA
J gene: TRBJ1-1
V gene: TRBV7-3
clone size: NA
CDR3 protein: CASRFTTGTEAFF
CDR3 DNA: TGTGCCAGCAGATTCACAACGGGCACTGAAGCTTTCTTT

D gene: TRBD1
J gene: TRBJ2-1
V gene: TRBV5-1
clone size: NA
CDR3 protein: CASSLGTGKNEQFF
CDR3 DNA: TGCGCCAGCAGCTTGGGGACAGGGAAGAATGAGCAGTTCTTC

D gene: NA
J gene: TRBJ1-3
V gene: TRBV5-6
clone size: NA
CDR3 protein: CASSFFASGNTIYF
CDR3 DNA: TGTGCCAGCAGCTTTTTTGCGTCTGGAAACACCATATATTTT

D gene: TRBD1
J gene: TRBJ2-7
V gene: TRBV14
clone size: NA
CDR3 protein: CASSLTGAGNEQYF
CDR3 DNA: TGTGCCAGCAGCCTGACAGGGGCGGGCAACGAGCAGTACTTC

D gene: NA
J gene: TRBJ1-1
V gene: TRBV12-3/TRBV12-4
clone size: NA
CDR3 protein: CASSLPFLTEAFF
CDR3 DNA: TGTGCCAGCAGTCTCCCTTTCCTCACTGAAGCTTTCTTT

D gene: NA
J gene: TRBJ1-5
V gene: TRBV6-6
clone size: NA
CDR3 protein: CATKDTNSNQPQHF
CDR3 DNA: TGTGCCACCAAGGACACCAATAGCAATCAGCCCCAGCATTTT

D gene: NA
J gene: TRBJ2-7
V gene: TRBV11-1
clone size: once
CDR3 protein: CASSLVSYYEQYF
CDR3 DNA: TGTGCCAGCAGCTTGGTAAGCTACTACGAGCAGTACTTC

D gene: TRBD1
J gene: TRBJ1-4
V gene: TRBV10-3
clone size: NA
CDR3 protein: CAISGKPGTGASTNEKLFF
CDR3 DNA: TGTGCCATCAGTGGCAAACCCGGGACAGGGGCATCAACTAATGAAAAACTGTTTTTT

D gene: NA
J gene: TRBJ2-1
V gene: TRBV6-4
clone size: NA
CDR3 protein: CASSDGGSSYEQFF
CDR3 DNA: TGTGCCAGCAGTGATGGTGGGAGTTCGTATGAGCAGTTCTTC

D gene: NA
J gene: TRBJ1-1
V gene: TRBV2
clone size: NA
CDR3 protein: CASARTGNTEAFF
CDR3 DNA: TGTGCCAGCGCTAGGACGGGAAACACTGAAGCTTTCTTT

D gene: TRBD1
J gene: TRBJ1-1
V gene: TRBV6-5
clone size: NA
CDR3 protein: CASSSGTGATEAFF
CDR3 DNA: TGTGCCAGCAGTTCCGGGACAGGGGCCACTGAAGCTTTCTTT

D gene: TRBD1
J gene: TRBJ2-3
V gene: TRBV3-1/TRBV3-2
clone size: NA
CDR3 protein: CASSLAGTGLPYGTDTQYF
CDR3 DNA: TGTGCCAGCAGCCTAGCCGGGACAGGCTTACCTTACGGCACAGATACGCAGTATTTT

D gene: TRBD1
J gene: TRBJ1-5
V gene: TRBV18
clone size: NA
CDR3 protein: CASSRLTGEPQHF
CDR3 DNA: TGTGCCAGCTCACGCCTAACAGGGGAGCCCCAGCATTTT

D gene: TRBD2
J gene: TRBJ2-7
V gene: TRBV7-9
clone size: few
CDR3 protein: CASSPSWGGISYEQYF
CDR3 DNA: TGTGCCAGCAGCCCATCCTGGGGGGGAATCTCCTACGAGCAGTACTTC

D gene: TRBD1
J gene: TRBJ1-5
V gene: TRBV10-3
clone size: NA
CDR3 protein: CAISPGTAPFQPQHF
CDR3 DNA: TGTGCCATCAGCCCCGGGACAGCGCCTTTCCAGCCCCAGCATTTT

D gene: TRBD2
J gene: TRBJ2-7
V gene: TRBV7-3
clone size: NA
CDR3 protein: CASSLAGGPTEQYF
CDR3 DNA: TGTGCCAGCAGCTTAGCGGGAGGGCCAACCGAGCAGTACTTC

D gene: TRBD2
J gene: TRBJ2-5
V gene: TRBV6-1
clone size: NA
CDR3 protein: CASSEDLAGGQETQYF
CDR3 DNA: TGTGCCAGCAGTGAAGACCTAGCGGGGGGGCAAGAGACCCAGTACTTC

D gene: TRBD2
J gene: TRBJ2-2
V gene: TRBV7-2
clone size: NA
CDR3 protein: CASSSLPGGTGELFF
CDR3 DNA: TGTGCCAGCAGCTCCCTCCCGGGGGGCACCGGGGAGCTGTTTTTT

D gene: NA
J gene: TRBJ1-1
V gene: TRBV15
clone size: many
CDR3 protein: CATSRDQGMGTEAFF
CDR3 DNA: TGTGCCACCAGCAGAGATCAGGGGATGGGCACTGAAGCTTTCTTT

D gene: NA
J gene: TRBJ1-6
V gene: TRBV7-3
clone size: NA
CDR3 protein: CASSPTSDRPKSSYNSPLHF
CDR3 DNA: TGTGCCAGCAGCCCCACCTCGGACAGACCAAAGAGCTCCTATAATTCACCCCTCCACTTT

D gene: NA
J gene: TRBJ2-3
V gene: TRBV19
clone size: NA
CDR3 protein: CASRNSGAGDTQYF
CDR3 DNA: TGTGCCAGTAGGAATAGCGGCGCGGGAGATACGCAGTATTTT

D gene: NA
J gene: TRBJ1-1
V gene: TRBV19
clone size: NA
CDR3 protein: CASKLGRSTEAFF
CDR3 DNA: TGTGCCAGTAAATTGGGGCGGAGCACTGAAGCTTTCTTT

D gene: NA
J gene: TRBJ1-5
V gene: TRBV19
clone size: NA
CDR3 protein: CASSMTGLQPQHF
CDR3 DNA: TGTGCCAGTAGTATGACAGGACTTCAGCCCCAGCATTTT

D gene: TRBD1
J gene: TRBJ1-4
V gene: TRBV28
clone size: NA
CDR3 protein: CASSPGDRGGEKLFF
CDR3 DNA: TGTGCCAGCAGCCCCGGGGACAGGGGGGGAGAAAAACTGTTTTTT

D gene: NA
J gene: TRBJ1-5
V gene: TRBV6-2/TRBV6-3
clone size: NA
CDR3 protein: CASSWQVSNQPQHF
CDR3 DNA: TGTGCCAGCAGTTGGCAGGTTAGCAATCAGCCCCAGCATTTT

D gene: NA
J gene: TRBJ1-5
V gene: TRBV4-1
clone size: NA
CDR3 protein: CASSQEYSSNQPQHF
CDR3 DNA: TGCGCCAGCAGCCAAGAGTACAGTAGCAATCAGCCCCAGCATTTT

D gene: NA
J gene: TRBJ1-1
V gene: TRBV14
clone size: NA
CDR3 protein: CASSRGGLLTEAFF
CDR3 DNA: TGTGCCAGCAGCCGCGGAGGGTTATTAACTGAAGCTTTCTTT

D gene: NA
J gene: TRBJ2-3
V gene: TRBV21-1
clone size: NA
CDR3 protein: CASSKEGGHDTQYF
CDR3 DNA: TGTGCCAGCAGCAAAGAGGGGGGGCACGATACGCAGTATTTT

D gene: TRBD2
J gene: TRBJ2-1
V gene: TRBV18
clone size: NA
CDR3 protein: CASSPAGSSGSSYNEQFF
CDR3 DNA: TGTGCCAGCTCACCCGCCGGGTCTAGCGGGAGCTCCTACAATGAGCAGTTCTTC